This TCR beta chain originates from a study of cytomegalovirus exposure and HLA in healthy donors. Study summary: According to later analysis, the same platform produced the 120 validation and about 700 first-cohort repertoires.

Trimming took off 5 bases at V and 5 bases at J, with 9 bases between the two ends. Per germline, CDR1 MDHEN and CDR2 SYDVKM. The CDR3 spans 12 residues. Notes on this clone: Its target is not known.

Study results and caveats: Subsequent analysis of the roughly 120 validation repertoires found a tendency for first-cohort TCR clusters to co-occur. The study put under 200 TCR beta chains on its list as cytomegalovirus-associated.

Produced via immunoSEQ multiplex PCR; TCRdb's table is partial and in-frame only. The sample shows tens of thousands of clones, over 85% of them seen only once. The donors were members of the validation cohort, which comprised approximately 120 subjects and was separate from the first cohort of some 680 subjects. The chain uses TRBV28 and TRBJ1-2; unclear D gene. This clonotype was obtained from a woman aged 18-35 years in good health and CMV-seropositive. The sample consisted of PBMCs. CDR3 in amino acids: CASSPTQYGYTF. DNA of the CDR3: TGTGCCAGCAGTCCGACACAGTATGGCTACACCTTC.